This T cell receptor beta chain was captured by sequencing in a study of blood T cell repertoires in COVID-19 (dated by TCRdb to 2018 to 2020). About the full investigation: Samples covering the acute and convalescent phases of COVID-19 were provided by collaborators in the United States, Italy and Spain. The material from the prospective study consisted of cDNA or gDNA derived from T cells, B-cell-depleted T cells, or PBMCs. Samples were obtained from the ongoing ImmuneRACE study (first 160 participants) and from about 1,300 subjects provided by 6 global collaborators. A de-identified subject ID, COVID-19 status, age in years and sex were almost always included in the sample metadata. HLA class I and class II types, where available, came from metadata supplied by the sample provider rather than from assay-based typing. The repertoires were released in a freely available public database meant as a resource for research on the immune response to SARS-CoV-2. Subjects who had been exposed to COVID-19, were actively infected with it, or had recovered from it provided the deeply sampled blood TCRbeta repertoires that made up the dataset.

Participants in the prospective study were enrolled through a virtual design, were aged roughly 18 to 100 years, and lived in about 25 United States geographic areas. In the prospective study, participants were assigned to cohorts based on the clinical history participants reported in a screening survey and a study questionnaire. Mobile phlebotomists in the prospective study collected whole blood, serum and a nasopharyngeal or oropharyngeal swab from every participant. Participants in the prospective study had the option to provide additional blood draws and questionnaires over an approximately 2-month period. Before DNA extraction, prospective study blood samples were shipped either frozen or at room temperature. Remarks on this clone: Its antigen has not been determined. The record has no base qualities; no much larger clone is one base away.

The immunoSEQ Assay, a bias-controlled multiplex PCR, was used to amplify TCRbeta CDR3 regions from genomic DNA. Turning to the authors' computational methods: Within the assay, amplification of reference gene primers was used to estimate how many nucleated cells each sample contained. Sequence reads were collapsed and filtered to measure the absolute abundance of every unique TCRbeta CDR3 rearrangement. For each sample, productive Simpson clonality was calculated as the square root of Simpson's diversity index over productive rearrangements. TCRdb re-hosts the immuneACCESS table, in-frame sequences only. Its copies lack some clones; in the studies checked, an unresolved V gene accounts for under half of them, and the cause for the rest is not known. That table supplies the V and J calls and clone size; D and trimming were determined from the DNA. The table for this sample lists about 300,000 clones; around 90% of them were counted only once. 3.5% to 4.5% of the sample is held by the ten biggest clonotypes.

The study at large found these results: The quantity of clinical and demographic metadata differed by source and by participant and was supplied without curation.

V is shortened by 3 bases, J by 4 bases, and the region joining them spans 13 bases. The germline V gene (reference sequence) specifies LNHDA as CDR1 and SQIVND as CDR2. The CDR3 sequence holds 14 residues, the cysteine and phenylalanine included. Only the CDR3 DNA stays, 42 bases, in frame from base 1. Recombination joined TRBV19 with TRBJ2-7; the best D guess is TRBD2, with 5 bases matching. The sequenced material came from PBMCs or T cells enriched from blood (not recorded which). The TCR was taken from a woman younger than 35 with acute COVID-19. At the DNA level, the sequence is TGTGCCAGTAGTATTTCTAGCTTCCCTTACGAGCAGTACTTC. It translates to CASSISSFPYEQYF. Reference TRBV19 and TRBJ2-7 genes cover what lies past the CDR3, so the full variable domain is DGGITQSPKYLFRKEGQNVTLSCEQNLNHDAMYWYRQDPGQGLRLIYYSQIVNDFQKGDIAEGYSVSREKKESFPLTVTSAQKNPTAFYLCASSISSFPYEQYFGPGTRLTVT.